This T cell receptor (beta chain) emerged from a study of identical twins. The CDR3 consists of 14 residues. V was pared by 0 bases and J by 4 bases, with 9 bases between. Germline V lookup: CDR1 SGDLS, CDR2 YYNGEE. A single record per CDR3 protein comes from TCRdb applying MiXCR to the 5' RACE reads. The sample lists 200,000 to 250,000 distinct CDR3 sequences, 6.5% to 8% occurring once. This sample also appeared in a second study, on T cells expressing NK-cell markers. This second study says: Repertoires of TCR beta were obtained from T cells sorted as CD3+CD56+NKG2C+, CD3+CD56+NKG2C- and CD3+CD56-NKG2C+.

This chain uses TRBV9 with TRBJ2-3; D is ambiguous. The receptor's source is a woman under 30 in good health. The source material was CD8+ T cells sorted from blood. The CDR3 loop reads CASSVVEFPDTQYF. The DNA for the CDR3 is TGTGCCAGCAGCGTAGTGGAGTTCCCAGATACGCAGTATTTT.